The sequence of this T cell receptor beta chain was determined in a study of early T cells in non-severe SARS-CoV-2 infection. Study background: Bulk RNA taken from unsorted whole blood was sequenced, leaving chains unpaired.

The CDR3 length is 15 residues. Germline V lookup: CDR1 DFQATT, CDR2 SNEGSKA (reference sequence). V was trimmed by 1 base and J by 5 bases, leaving 15 bases between them. Attachment of unique molecular identifiers to individual cDNA molecules was performed. MiXCR, applied by TCRdb to the 5' RACE reads, yields one record per CDR3 protein. The sample shows some 48,000 distinct CDR3 sequences, approximately 6% of them seen only once. Broader study findings: Anti-spike CD8 responses were favored by VDJdb matching, which missed private and CD4 specificities.

Points on this clonotype: Its antigen is currently unknown.

The TCR sequence derives from an adult who was a healthcare worker with PCR-confirmed SARS-CoV-2 infection or an uninfected control (not recorded which). The specimen comprised whole blood, sampled at baseline. The genes are TRBV20-1 and TRBJ1-5; D unclear. The CDR3 nucleotides read TGCAGTGCTAGAGGGCAGCCAGCGGGGTATCAGCCCCAGCATTTT. It specifies CSARGQPAGYQPQHF.